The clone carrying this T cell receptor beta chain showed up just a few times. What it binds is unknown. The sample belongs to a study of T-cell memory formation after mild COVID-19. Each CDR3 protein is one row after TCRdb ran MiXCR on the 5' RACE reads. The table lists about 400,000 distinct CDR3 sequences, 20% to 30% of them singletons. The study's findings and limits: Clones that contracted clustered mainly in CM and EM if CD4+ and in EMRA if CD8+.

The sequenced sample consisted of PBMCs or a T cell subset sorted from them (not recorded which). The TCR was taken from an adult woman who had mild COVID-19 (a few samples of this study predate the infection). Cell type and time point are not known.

The CDR3 region has the DNA TGTGCCAGCAGCTGGGGGACAGGGGGGATCCCCTTTACGGAAGAGCAGTACTTC. Residues: CASSWGTGGIPFTEEQYF. This chain uses TRBV5-5 with TRBJ2-7; 11 positions agree with TRBD1. Trimming at V came to 3 bases and at J to 7 bases, leaving 18 bases not matched to a gene. The CDR3 covers 18 residues. Germline CDR1 is SGHKS and CDR2 is YYEKEE (reference sequence).